The sequence of this TCR beta chain was determined in a study of T cells expressing NK-cell markers. Turning to the study itself: The study sequenced eight donors, seven HCMV-seropositive and one seronegative.

The CDR3 has 12 amino acids. CDR1 is SGHNT, CDR2 YENEEA, per germline. Production of TCR beta cDNA relied on 5'RACE template switching with UMIs. TCRdb reprocessed the 5' RACE reads and stores each CDR3 protein as one record, lacking DNA. Its table records approximately 420,000 distinct CDR3 sequences. The clonotype comes from a woman in her fifties or sixties in good health. The source material was blood T cells: a sorted CD56 or NKG2C T cell subset, CD4+ or CD8+ T cells, or bulk PBMC T cells (not recorded which). The J gene is TRBJ2-4, the V gene TRBV11-3. CDR3 sequence reads: CASSLEINIQYF. The entire variable domain, with the rest obtained from reference TRBV11-3 and TRBJ2-4, is as follows: EAGVVQSPRYKIIEKKQPVAFWCNPISGHNTLYWYLQNLGQGPELLIRYENEEAVDDSQLPKDRFSAERLKGVDSTLKIQPAELGDSAVYLCASSLEINIQYFGAGTRLSVL.